These 19 T cell receptor beta chains came from one sample sequenced in a study of OX40 agonist ivuxolimab in advanced cancers. Profiled with immunoSEQ multiplex PCR; TCRdb holds only in-frame clones, not every one. The sample lists about 64,000 clones; roughly four fifths were seen once. The sequenced sample was CD4+ or CD8+ T cells sorted from blood, obtained in a trial of the OX40 agonist ivuxolimab. The receptors were gathered from an adult with an advanced solid tumor such as melanoma, head and neck, liver or kidney cancer.

The rearrangement joins TRBV5-8 to TRBJ1-1; D is possibly TRBD1 (6 bases). The ends were cut back, 2 bases at V and 7 bases at J, with 15 bases in the middle. The CDR3 is 14 amino acids. Germline V gene lookup returns CDR1 SGHTS and CDR2 YDEGEE. The CDR3 DNA follows: TGTGCCAGCAGCTTAAGAACAGGGAGGGTTGAAGCTTTCTTT. Translated: CASSLRTGRVEAFF.

The chain employs TRBV15 and TRBJ1-5; no reliable D call. The V end lost 5 bases, the J end lost 5 bases, and 16 bases lay between the germline ends. The CDR3 consists of 15 residues. Germline V CDR1 and CDR2: LNHNV, YYDKDF (reference sequence). CDR3 region: CATSGIHLQDQPQHF. DNA of the CDR3: TGTGCCACCAGCGGTATACATCTTCAGGATCAGCCCCAGCATTTT.

This clone was counted a single time. The rearrangement uses TRBV6-5 and TRBJ1-2, with TRBD1 identical over 7 bases. Germline CDR1 reads MNHEY; CDR2 reads SVGAGI. V was pared by 6 bases and J by 5 bases, with 9 bases of the junction left unmatched. The CDR3 extends over 14 amino acids. In nucleotides, the CDR3 is TGTGCCAGCAGGGAGACAGGGCGTCGGTATGGCTACACCTTC. This encodes CASRETGRRYGYTF.

Notes on this clone: This is likely a read error, given that the CDR3 carries no conserved phenylalanine or tryptophan at its end. It is unclear where the CDR3 begins or ends on the DNA, so no DNA is shown, and the CDR3 is as TCRdb lists it. The chain joins TRBV28 to TRBJ2-7; no DNA check was done on the table's D call, TRBD1. The germline gives CDR1 MDHEN, CDR2 SYDVKM. The CDR3 adds up to 12 amino acids, both ends counted. The CDR3: CASSSHPMADVI.

The chain couples TRBV2 to TRBJ2-7; TRBD2 aligns across 12 bases. The CDR3 spans 15 residues. Germline V gives CDR1 SNHLY, CDR2 FYNNEI. With 4 bases clipped from V and 2 bases from J, the junction kept 3 bases outside the gene matches. The CDR3 here is CASSGLAGATYEQYF. The CDR3 DNA follows: TGTGCCAGCAGTGGACTAGCGGGGGCGACCTACGAGCAGTACTTC. The whole variable domain, remainder taken from reference TRBV2 and TRBJ2-7, is EPEVTQTPSHQVTQMGQEVILRCVPISNHLYFYWYRQILGQKVEFLVSFYNNEISEKSEIFDDQFSVERPDGSNFTLKIRSTKLEDSAMYFCASSGLAGATYEQYFGPGTRLTVT.

The chain has TRBV7-8 and TRBJ2-7, with D perhaps being TRBD1 or TRBD2 (5 bases each). This CDR3 is built from 15 residues. Trimming pared 4 bases from V and 7 bases from J, leaving 20 bases between. CDR1 and CDR2 from the germline V gene are SGHVS and FQNEAQ. CDR3 nucleotide sequence: TGTGCCAGCAGCTCGCATGGGGGACGGTTTGGTGAGCAGTACTTC. Translating it yields CASSSHGGRFGEQYF. The full variable domain, completed using reference TRBV7-8 and TRBJ2-7, is GAGVSQSPRYKVAKRGQDVALRCDPISGHVSLFWYQQALGQGPEFLTYFQNEAQLDKSGLPSDRFFAERPEGSVSTLKIQRTQQEDSAVYLCASSSHGGRFGEQYFGPGTRLTVT.

This clone was recorded once. The chain recombines TRBV28 with TRBJ2-2; D not certain. Germline CDR1 is MDHEN and CDR2 is SYDVKM. This CDR3 has 13 amino acids. Trimming left V 1 base short and J 5 bases short, with 5 bases between. In nucleotides, the CDR3 is TGTGCCAGCAGTTTATCCGGGACCGGGGAGCTGTTTTTT. It translates to CASSLSGTGELFF.

The chain combines TRBV7-2 with TRBJ2-3; D perhaps matches TRBD2 (5 bases). CDR1 SGHTA and CDR2 FQGNSA come from the germline V gene. The V and J ends lost 1 base and 9 bases respectively, with 17 bases between them. The CDR3 consists of 15 residues. DNA for the CDR3: TGTGCCAGCAGCTTAGTTAGTGGGAAAGAGGGCACGCAGTATTTT. Protein product: CASSLVSGKEGTQYF.

The rearrangement links TRBV7-2 to TRBJ2-1, with 8 bases fitting TRBD2. This CDR3 contains 15 residues. Germline V gene lookup returns CDR1 SGHTA and CDR2 FQGNSA. The V gene end was trimmed by 5 bases and the J gene end by 0 bases; junction bases not matched to a gene: 3. The CDR3 loop is CASSQGTSSYNEQFF. CDR3 in DNA: TGTGCCAGCAGCCAGGGGACTAGCTCCTACAATGAGCAGTTCTTC.

The V gene is TRBV2, the J gene TRBJ1-1; possible D gene TRBD1, 5 bases. The V end lost 2 bases, the J end lost 10 bases, and 17 bases lay between the germline ends. Germline loops: CDR1 SNHLY, CDR2 FYNNEI. The CDR3 runs 14 residues. In DNA, the CDR3 is TGTGCCAGCAGTGAACGGACACGCGGGTTTGGAGCTTTCTTT. This codes for CASSERTRGFGAFF.

This clone is labeled medium-sized (0.01 to 0.1%). The CDR3 spells CSAGVGRNTEAFF. The DNA of the CDR3 is TGCAGCGCTGGGGTAGGGAGGAACACTGAAGCTTTCTTT. This rearrangement joins TRBV29-1 to TRBJ1-1; no definite D call. V was pared by 7 bases and J by 1 base, with 13 bases between. The CDR3 is 13 amino acids. The V gene's germline CDR1 is SQVTM and CDR2 ANQGSEA.

The CDR3 coding sequence is TGTGCCAGCAGCCAAGGTGGGAGCTCCTACGAGCAGTACTTC. This translates into CASSQGGSSYEQYF. The rearrangement joins TRBV14 to TRBJ2-5; a possible D gene is TRBD2 (5 bases). The assigned J gene may be wrong: the sequence end matches TRBJ2-7 better. Germline CDR1 SGHDN, CDR2 FVKESK. The CDR3 runs to 14 residues.

The gene calls are TRBV29-1 and TRBJ1-2, with 8 bases fitting TRBD1. With 5 bases clipped from V and 7 bases from J, the junction kept 12 bases outside the gene matches. The germline CDR1 and CDR2 sequences are SQVTM and ANQGSEA. There are 14 residues in the CDR3. The CDR3 bases are TGCAGCGTTTCCCTGGGGCAGGGGGCGATTGGCTACACCTTC. It yields the protein CSVSLGQGAIGYTF.

The chain carries TRBV21-1 and TRBJ1-5; the D call of TRBD1 is as the table states it, not checked on the DNA. TRBV21-1 is a recognized pseudogene. This CDR3 has 18 amino acids. The CDR3 bases are TGTGCCAGCAGCAAAGGGAAGGACAGGGGGCCTAACAATCAGCCCCAGCATTTT. It specifies CASSKGKDRGPNNQPQHF.

This clone turned up a few times. V gene TRBV6-1 combines with J gene TRBJ2-1; 8 bases map to TRBD2. J gave up 0 bases and V 11 bases, and 9 bases lay outside the gene matches. The CDR3 length is 15 residues. Germline loops: CDR1 MNHNS, CDR2 SASEGT. CDR3 amino acids: CAGKAGESSYNEQFF. Written as DNA, the CDR3 is TGTGCCGGGAAAGCGGGAGAGAGCTCCTACAATGAGCAGTTCTTC.

This clone was seen a handful of times. The rearrangement links TRBV5-4 to TRBJ1-1, with D perhaps TRBD1 (5 bases). CDR3 length: 16 residues. V shed 3 bases and J shed 5 bases, with 20 bases lying between them. Germline CDR1 SGHNT, CDR2 YYREEE (reference sequence). Here the CDR3 reads CASSSVGREGETEAFF. In DNA form, the CDR3 reads TGTGCCAGCAGCTCGGTAGGGCGGGAAGGGGAGACTGAAGCTTTCTTT.

V is TRBV10-1 and J is TRBJ2-1; 8 bases match TRBD2. The CDR3 spans 14 residues. V was clipped by 8 bases and J by 9 bases; unmatched bases: 12. Germline CDR1 WNHNN, CDR2 SYGVQD (reference sequence). CDR3 protein: CASGPRSGSGEQFF. In nucleotides, the CDR3 is TGCGCCAGCGGCCCGCGGAGCGGGAGTGGTGAGCAGTTCTTC.

The V gene is TRBV6-5, the J gene TRBJ1-1; D remains unclear. This CDR3 spans 13 amino acids. V was cut by 5 bases and J by 3 bases, with 10 bases left in between. Germline V CDR1 and CDR2: MNHEY, SVGAGI. The CDR3 DNA follows: TGTGCCAGCAGTACCGCGAGAGACACTGAAGCTTTCTTT. Amino acid sequence: CASSTARDTEAFF.

The V and J genes are TRBV2 and TRBJ2-2; D might be TRBD1 (6 bases). Trimming stripped 6 bases from V and 0 bases from J, with 14 bases between. Germline CDR1 SNHLY, CDR2 FYNNEI. CDR3 length: 16 residues. Written as DNA, the CDR3 is TGTGCCAGCAGAATTGGGGACACCCCGAACACCGGGGAGCTGTTTTTT. It is translated as CASRIGDTPNTGELFF.